This entry describes one T cell receptor (beta chain). Its target is not known. This sample was taken from a study of response to subunit inactivated influenza vaccine. From the RT-PCR reads, TCRdb called clonotypes with MiXCR, one entry per CDR3 protein. Among over 800,000 distinct CDR3 sequences listed, 21% were seen once. General study results and limits: Authors suggested seasonal influenza vaccinations each recruit few new T cells.

Source: PBMCs from blood, taken around 5 days after vaccination. The sequence was collected from a man aged 50 or older who received an inactivated influenza vaccine.

CDR3 amino acids: CSARDHWAARYEQYF. Written as DNA, the CDR3 is TGCAGTGCTAGAGATCATTGGGCAGCCAGGTACGAGCAGTACTTC. This sequence joins TRBV20-1 and TRBJ2-7; D uncertain. The V and J ends lost 0 bases and 4 bases respectively, with 16 bases between them. Germline loops: CDR1 DFQATT, CDR2 SNEGSKA (reference sequence). This CDR3 has 15 amino acids.